This TCR beta chain comes out of a study of siplizumab effects on memory and regulatory T cells. As to this clone: Antigen unknown.

CDR3 length: 14 amino acids. Trimming at V came to 4 bases and at J to 2 bases, leaving 3 bases not matched to a gene. Per the germline V gene, CDR1 is SGHVS and CDR2 is FNYEAQ. General study points: On average, approximately 70% of mappable alloreactive CD4+ clones were Treg-derived under siplizumab, against about 27% in controls.

Clones were read by immunoSEQ multiplex PCR, and TCRdb kept only the in-frame ones, dropping some. The profile shows some 46,000 clones, approximately 93% of them singletons. Sequencing used CD8+ T cells sorted from blood. The clonotype originates from a human donor in good health. V and J are TRBV7-6 and TRBJ2-7; 9 nucleotides line up with TRBD1. CDR3 DNA: TGTGCCAGCAGCTGGGGACAGGGAGCCTACGAGCAGTACTTC. Protein: CASSWGQGAYEQYF. Filled out from reference TRBV7-6 and TRBJ2-7, the complete variable domain reads GAGVSQSPRYKVTKRGQDVALRCDPISGHVSLYWYRQALGQGPEFLTYFNYEAQQDKSGLPNDRFSAERPEGSISTLTIQRTEQRDSAMYRCASSWGQGAYEQYFGPGTRLTVT.